This note documents a single T cell receptor (beta chain) sequence. From the 5' RACE reads, TCRdb lists one entry per CDR3 protein and no DNA. The repertoire table contains some 110,000 distinct CDR3 sequences. This CDR3 is 14 amino acids long. Germline-derived CDR1 and CDR2 are SQVTM and ANQGSEA. The source of the sample is a study of T cells expressing NK-cell markers. The source material was blood T cells: a sorted CD56 or NKG2C T cell subset, CD4+ or CD8+ T cells, or bulk PBMC T cells (not recorded which). The TCR was taken from a woman aged 18-70 years in good health. This sequence joins TRBV29-1 and TRBJ2-3; the TCRdb call, TRBD1, lacks DNA for checking. The CDR3: CSVVSARGPDTQYF.